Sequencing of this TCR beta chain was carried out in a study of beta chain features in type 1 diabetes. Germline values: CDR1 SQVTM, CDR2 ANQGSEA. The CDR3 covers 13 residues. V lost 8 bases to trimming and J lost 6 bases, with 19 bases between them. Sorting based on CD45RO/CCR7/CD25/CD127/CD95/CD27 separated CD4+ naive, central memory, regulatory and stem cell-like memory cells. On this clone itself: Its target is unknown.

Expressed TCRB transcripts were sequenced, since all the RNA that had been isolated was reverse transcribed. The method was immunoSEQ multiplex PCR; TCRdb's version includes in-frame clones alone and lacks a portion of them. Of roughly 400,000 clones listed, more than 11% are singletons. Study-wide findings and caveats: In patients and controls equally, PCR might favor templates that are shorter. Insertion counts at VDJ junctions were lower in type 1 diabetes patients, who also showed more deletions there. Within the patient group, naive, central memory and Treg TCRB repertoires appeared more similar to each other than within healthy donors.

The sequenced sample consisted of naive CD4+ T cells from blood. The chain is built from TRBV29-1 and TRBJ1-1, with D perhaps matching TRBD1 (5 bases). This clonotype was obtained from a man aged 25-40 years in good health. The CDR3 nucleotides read TGCAGCCTGCAGGGTGGAGGGGTCTCTGAAGCTTTCTTT. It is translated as CSLQGGGVSEAFF.